This is a list of T cell receptor beta chains from one sample in a study of identifying expanded T cells in peripheral blood. Profiled with immunoSEQ multiplex PCR; TCRdb holds only in-frame clones, not every one. The data show roughly 100,000 clones, roughly 90% seen once. The material sequenced was blood. The source of these receptors is a person aged 18 to 70 in good health. The CDR3 runs from the conserved cysteine through the conserved F or W. A D gene is named only where the DNA matches it firmly. Size tells how often a clone was seen (once, few, many) or the class of an expanded clone, and some rows leave it out.

TRBV7-9	NA	TRBJ2-3	NA	CASRAFDTDTQYF	TGTGCCAGCAGGGCATTCGACACAGATACGCAGTATTTT
TRBV4-2	NA	TRBJ2-3	NA	CASSQEGGVPGTDTQYF	TGTGCCAGCAGCCAGGAAGGCGGGGTACCGGGCACAGATACGCAGTATTTT
TRBV27	NA	TRBJ2-7	TRBD2	CASSPALAEYYEQYF	TGTGCCAGCAGTCCTGCACTAGCGGAGTACTACGAGCAGTACTTC
TRBV30	NA	TRBJ2-1	NA	CAWSVPGADYNEQFF	TGTGCCTGGAGTGTACCCGGAGCCGACTACAATGAGCAGTTCTTC
TRBV29-1	NA	TRBJ1-1	NA	CSALYVNTEAFF	TGCAGCGCCCTTTACGTGAACACTGAAGCTTTCTTT
TRBV5-1	NA	TRBJ2-1	TRBD1	CASSLGAAGGLNEQFF	TGCGCCAGCAGCTTGGGAGCGGCAGGGGGATTGAATGAGCAGTTCTTC
TRBV7-8	NA	TRBJ2-1	TRBD2	CASSLAGLAHFSYNEQFF	TGTGCCAGCAGCTTAGCGGGACTAGCGCATTTCTCCTACAATGAGCAGTTCTTC
TRBV10-3	NA	TRBJ2-7	NA	CAISPKDYPYEQYF	TGTGCCATCAGTCCAAAGGACTATCCCTACGAGCAGTACTTC
TRBV5-5	NA	TRBJ2-5	TRBD2	CASSLEAGGWSQETQYF	TGTGCCAGCAGCTTGGAAGCGGGAGGATGGAGCCAAGAGACCCAGTACTTC
TRBV4-2	NA	TRBJ1-1	NA	CASSLRPIEDTEAFF	TGTGCCAGCAGCCTACGACCTATCGAGGACACTGAAGCTTTCTTT
TRBV9	few	TRBJ1-1	NA	CASSPRVGAPEAFF	TGTGCCAGCAGCCCCAGAGTCGGGGCGCCTGAAGCTTTCTTT
TRBV28	once	TRBJ2-7	TRBD1	CASHSRRQGTYEQYF	TGTGCCAGCCATTCAAGACGACAGGGCACCTACGAGCAGTACTTC
TRBV28	NA	TRBJ1-6	TRBD1	CASSQTGVYSPLHF	TGTGCCAGCAGTCAAACAGGGGTGTATTCACCCCTCCACTTT
TRBV27	once	TRBJ2-1	NA	CASSLGRQSYNEQFF	TGTGCCAGCAGTTTGGGGCGGCAATCCTACAATGAGCAGTTCTTC
TRBV7-3	NA	TRBJ2-3	NA	CASSLKPLSDTQYF	TGTGCCAGCAGCTTAAAGCCCTTATCAGATACGCAGTATTTT
TRBV4-2	NA	TRBJ1-2	NA	CASSQDLRLPNYGYTF	TGTGCCAGCAGCCAAGATCTCAGGTTGCCTAACTATGGCTACACCTTC
TRBV29-1	NA	TRBJ2-2	TRBD2	CSVKGTSLTGELFF	TGCAGCGTAAAAGGGACTAGCTTAACCGGGGAGCTGTTTTTT
TRBV6-6	NA	TRBJ2-3	NA	CATLPGQNTDTQYF	TGTGCCACCCTTCCTGGACAGAACACAGATACGCAGTATTTT
TRBV30	NA	TRBJ1-1	TRBD1	CAWSVRQGSVANTEAFF	TGTGCCTGGAGTGTGCGACAGGGTTCGGTTGCGAACACTGAAGCTTTCTTT
TRBV7-9	NA	TRBJ2-3	TRBD2	CASSLGLAVSTDTQYF	TGTGCCAGCAGCTTAGGACTAGCGGTTAGCACAGATACGCAGTATTTT
TRBV7-9	few	TRBJ1-6	NA	CASRPLLGVNSPLHF	TGTGCCAGCAGACCACTGTTAGGGGTTAATTCACCCCTCCACTTT
TRBV5-6	NA	TRBJ2-7	NA	CASSLEPGREYEQYF	TGTGCCAGCAGCTTGGAACCGGGGCGAGAATACGAGCAGTACTTC
TRBV6-5	NA	TRBJ2-7	NA	CASSFLDISYEQYF	TGTGCCAGCAGTTTCCTGGACATCTCCTACGAGCAGTACTTC
TRBV12-2	NA	TRBJ2-7	NA	CASRFLRTHHSYEQYF	TGTGCAAGTCGCTTCCTGAGGACTCATCACTCCTACGAGCAGTACTTC
TRBV5-4	NA	TRBJ2-1	NA	CASSLNSHNEQFF	TGTGCCAGCAGCTTGAACAGCCACAATGAGCAGTTCTTC
TRBV30	few	TRBJ1-5	NA	CAWSTGGGNQPQHF	TGTGCCTGGAGTACGGGGGGAGGGAATCAGCCCCAGCATTTT
TRBV18	NA	TRBJ2-2	TRBD2	CASSPRASGTSNTGELFF	TGTGCCAGCTCACCACGGGCTAGCGGAACTTCGAACACCGGGGAGCTGTTTTTT
TRBV19	NA	TRBJ1-1	NA	CASSILGDLRTEAFF	TGTGCCAGTAGTATTTTGGGGGACCTCCGCACTGAAGCTTTCTTT
TRBV6-1	many	TRBJ1-4	TRBD1	CASSEGGQGSEKLFF	TGTGCCAGCAGTGAAGGGGGACAGGGGAGTGAAAAACTGTTTTTT
TRBV21-1	NA	TRBJ2-3	NA	CASSKVETESTDTQYF	TGTGCCAGCAGCAAAGTAGAGACGGAGAGCACAGATACGCAGTATTTT
TRBV7-2	NA	TRBJ2-1	NA	CASSPPWTVLYNEQFF	TGTGCCAGCAGCCCCCCTTGGACAGTTCTTTACAATGAGCAGTTCTTC
TRBV30	NA	TRBJ1-6	TRBD1	CAWSVGQVYNSPLHF	TGTGCCTGGAGTGTAGGACAGGTCTATAATTCACCCCTCCACTTT
TRBV2	NA	TRBJ2-3	NA	CASSERATSTDTQYF	TGTGCCAGCAGTGAACGAGCGACTAGCACAGATACGCAGTATTTT
TRBV7-8	NA	TRBJ1-1	TRBD1	CASSLEGTGSTEAFF	TGTGCCAGCAGCTTAGAGGGGACAGGGTCCACTGAAGCTTTCTTT
TRBV30	NA	TRBJ1-4	TRBD1	CAGRTTGGAYEKLFF	TGTGCCGGGCGAACCACAGGGGGCGCGTATGAAAAACTGTTTTTT
TRBV5-1	NA	TRBJ1-4	TRBD1	CATKTGEGFEKLFF	TGCGCCACCAAAACAGGGGAAGGATTTGAAAAACTGTTTTTT
TRBV7-9	NA	TRBJ1-4	TRBD1	CASSSGQGAYEKLFF	TGTGCCAGCAGCTCTGGACAGGGAGCTTATGAAAAACTGTTTTTT
TRBV27	medium-sized	TRBJ2-7	NA	CASSPRYSYEQYF	TGTGCCAGTTCGCCAAGGTACTCCTACGAGCAGTACTTC
TRBV7-2	NA	TRBJ1-2	NA	CASSLGQNANYGYTF	TGTGCCAGCAGCTTAGGGCAGAATGCTAACTATGGCTACACCTTC
TRBV7-2	NA	TRBJ2-7	TRBD1	CASSPRTGFYEQYF	TGTGCCAGCAGCCCCAGGACAGGGTTCTACGAGCAGTACTTC
TRBV4-1	NA	TRBJ2-7	TRBD1	CASSLRQGGSYEQYF	TGCGCCAGCAGCCTTCGACAGGGGGGGTCCTACGAGCAGTACTTC
TRBV29-1	NA	TRBJ2-1	TRBD2	CSETLLAGGDEQFF	TGCAGCGAGACATTACTAGCGGGAGGAGATGAGCAGTTCTTC
TRBV4-1	NA	TRBJ2-5	NA	CASSQGGREETQYF	TGCGCCAGCAGCCAAGGAGGCAGAGAAGAGACCCAGTACTTC
TRBV2	once	TRBJ2-3	NA	CASLTDTQYF	TGTGCCAGCCTCACAGATACGCAGTATTTT
TRBV19	NA	TRBJ1-1	TRBD1	CASSIDRERAEAFF	TGTGCCAGTAGTATTGACAGGGAAAGAGCTGAAGCTTTCTTT
TRBV7-2	NA	TRBJ2-1	TRBD2	CASSLGLAIGDNEQFF	TGTGCCAGCAGCTTGGGACTAGCAATAGGTGACAATGAGCAGTTCTTC
TRBV10-2	NA	TRBJ1-6	NA	CASSTLGGYNSPLHF	TGCGCCAGCAGCACATTGGGGGGCTATAATTCACCCCTCCACTTT
TRBV27	NA	TRBJ2-7	TRBD1	CASSPGQASEQYF	TGTGCCAGCAGCCCGGGACAGGCTTCCGAGCAGTACTTC
TRBV2	NA	TRBJ2-2	NA	CASRPDSTGELFF	TGTGCCAGCAGACCGGACAGCACCGGGGAGCTGTTTTTT
TRBV6-6	NA	TRBJ2-1	NA	CASSYRDEQFF	TGTGCCAGCAGTTACCGGGATGAGCAGTTCTTC
TRBV7-9	NA	TRBJ2-7	NA	CASIGLSYEQYF	TGTGCCAGCATAGGGCTGTCCTACGAGCAGTACTTC
TRBV28	NA	TRBJ2-5	NA	CASSLEDGLKETQYF	TGTGCCAGCAGTTTAGAAGACGGACTGAAGGAGACCCAGTACTTC
TRBV28	NA	TRBJ2-1	TRBD2	CAGATSGRVNEQFF	TGTGCCGGGGCGACTAGCGGGAGGGTGAATGAGCAGTTCTTC
TRBV5-6	NA	TRBJ1-2	NA	CASSRRGYYGYTF	TGTGCCAGCAGCCGGAGGGGGTACTATGGCTACACCTTC
TRBV27	once	TRBJ1-4	NA	CASSITGPQGKLFF	TGTGCCAGCAGTATAACAGGGCCGCAGGGAAAACTGTTTTTT